This T cell receptor (beta chain) was sequenced during a study of control samples from healthy donors and cancer patients. Sequencing was performed with immunoSEQ multiplex PCR; in TCRdb, only in-frame clones are kept and a portion is missing. The table shows 50,000 to 70,000 clones, with 88% occurring only once. The germline gives CDR1 LGHNA, CDR2 YNFKEQ. CDR3 length equals 13 residues. Deletions cut 1 base from V and 7 bases from J, with 8 bases between. Sequencing was done on a sample of blood. The chain couples TRBV4-2 to TRBJ1-5; no reliable D call. This sequence originates from a man in his fifties in good health. The CDR3 nucleotides are TGTGCCAGCAGCCAAGGCCTGGAACAGCCCCAGCATTTT. Its protein product is CASSQGLEQPQHF.